Listed below are T cell receptor beta chains from one sample, sequenced in a study of T cell repertoires in cytomegalovirus infection. For these receptors, no antigen is known. One entry per CDR3 protein results from TCRdb running MiXCR on the reads. Of some 940,000 distinct CDR3 sequences listed, roughly 30% are singletons. The sample in question was cultured CD8+ T cells from PBMCs, obtained from culture after CMV antigen stimulation. These receptors all come from a human donor in good health (CMV status not recorded). Some clones in this sample may be carry-over from other donors' samples. CDR3s include the opening cysteine and the closing phenylalanine or tryptophan. The D gene is left open where the match is weak. Not all rows give a size; the values are once, few, many and, for expanded clones, a class.

clone size: NA; J gene: TRBJ2-2; D gene: TRBD2; V gene: TRBV28; CDR3 DNA: TGTGCCAGCAGGCCCGTCGGGGGGGGCACCGGGGAGCTGTTTTTT; CDR3 protein: CASRPVGGGTGELFF
clone size: few; J gene: TRBJ1-2; D gene: NA; V gene: TRBV12-3/TRBV12-4; CDR3 DNA: TGTGCCAGCACCGCGACAGAATTCTATGGCTACACCTTC; CDR3 protein: CASTATEFYGYTF
clone size: few; J gene: TRBJ2-1; D gene: TRBD1; V gene: TRBV27; CDR3 DNA: TGTGCCAGCAGTTTATCCCAGGGGGCAGCGGATGAGCAGTTCTTC; CDR3 protein: CASSLSQGAADEQFF
clone size: NA; J gene: TRBJ2-1; D gene: NA; V gene: TRBV19; CDR3 DNA: TGTGCCAGTAGTATGAACAGTTACTCCTACAATGAGCAGTTCTTC; CDR3 protein: CASSMNSYSYNEQFF
clone size: NA; J gene: TRBJ1-1; D gene: TRBD1; V gene: TRBV5-1; CDR3 DNA: TGCGCCAGCAGCTCTGGCCGCCAACAGGGGGGACGCACTGAAGCTTTCTTT; CDR3 protein: CASSSGRQQGGRTEAFF
clone size: NA; J gene: TRBJ1-1; D gene: NA; V gene: TRBV12-5; CDR3 DNA: TGTGCTAGTGGTTTAACCGGGCTGAACACTGAAGCTTTCTTT; CDR3 protein: CASGLTGLNTEAFF
clone size: many; J gene: TRBJ2-7; D gene: NA; V gene: TRBV7-2; CDR3 DNA: TGTGCCAGCAGCTTAGAAGGACCCTACGAGCAGTACTTC; CDR3 protein: CASSLEGPYEQYF
clone size: NA; J gene: TRBJ2-1; D gene: NA; V gene: TRBV27; CDR3 DNA: TGTGCCAGCAGTTTCTTGGGAACTCGGCATGAGCAGTTCTTC; CDR3 protein: CASSFLGTRHEQFF
clone size: few; J gene: TRBJ1-2; D gene: TRBD1; V gene: TRBV27; CDR3 DNA: TGTGCCAGCAGTCCCGGACAGGTGGATGGCTACACCTTC; CDR3 protein: CASSPGQVDGYTF
clone size: NA; J gene: TRBJ2-2; D gene: TRBD2; V gene: TRBV10-3; CDR3 DNA: TGTGCCATCAGTGCGGTAGCGGGGGGGCCAGGCGGGGAGCTGTTTTTT; CDR3 protein: CAISAVAGGPGGELFF
clone size: NA; J gene: TRBJ1-5; D gene: NA; V gene: TRBV7-9; CDR3 DNA: TGTGCCAGCAGCTTATTCGATCAGCCCCAGCATTTT; CDR3 protein: CASSLFDQPQHF
clone size: NA; J gene: TRBJ1-1; D gene: NA; V gene: TRBV11-3; CDR3 DNA: TGTGCCAGCAGCTCTTCGACCCGCGACACTGAAGCTTTCTTT; CDR3 protein: CASSSSTRDTEAFF
clone size: few; J gene: TRBJ2-1; D gene: TRBD1; V gene: TRBV7-9; CDR3 DNA: TGTGCCAGCAGCCTACAACGACAGGGACACCTCTACAATGAGCAGTTCTTC; CDR3 protein: CASSLQRQGHLYNEQFF
clone size: NA; J gene: TRBJ2-5; D gene: NA; V gene: TRBV4-1; CDR3 DNA: TGCGCCAGCAGACCCGAGGGGGGCTACCAAGAGACCCAGTACTTC; CDR3 protein: CASRPEGGYQETQYF
clone size: few; J gene: TRBJ2-2; D gene: NA; V gene: TRBV27; CDR3 DNA: TGTGCCAGCAGTTCCCAGCCCGGACAGGAGGGTGGTCCCGGGGAGCTGTTTTTT; CDR3 protein: CASSSQPGQEGGPGELFF
clone size: NA; J gene: TRBJ1-1; D gene: NA; V gene: TRBV20-1; CDR3 DNA: TGCAGTGCTAGAGCGACGCGGGGGTTGTACACTGAAGCTTTCTTT; CDR3 protein: CSARATRGLYTEAFF
clone size: many; J gene: TRBJ2-3; D gene: NA; V gene: TRBV7-6; CDR3 DNA: TGTGCCAGCAGCTTGACCGGGAGCCTCGGGGATACGCAGTATTTT; CDR3 protein: CASSLTGSLGDTQYF
clone size: many; J gene: TRBJ2-5; D gene: NA; V gene: TRBV7-2; CDR3 DNA: TGTGCCAGGAGGACGTTACAAGAGACCCAGTACTTC; CDR3 protein: CARRTLQETQYF
clone size: few; J gene: TRBJ2-3; D gene: NA; V gene: TRBV4-1; CDR3 DNA: TGCGCCAGCAGCCAAGTTCGATGGGCGGATACGCAGTATTTT; CDR3 protein: CASSQVRWADTQYF
clone size: NA; J gene: TRBJ2-1; D gene: NA; V gene: TRBV7-3; CDR3 DNA: TGTGCCAGCAGCTTAATAAGGGCAGGAGAGCAGTTCTTC; CDR3 protein: CASSLIRAGEQFF
clone size: NA; J gene: TRBJ1-3; D gene: NA; V gene: TRBV4-1; CDR3 DNA: TGCGCCAGCAGGGGAGGACTTGCCTCTGAAAACACCATATATTTT; CDR3 protein: CASRGGLASENTIYF
clone size: NA; J gene: TRBJ1-3; D gene: NA; V gene: TRBV18; CDR3 DNA: TGTGCCAGCTCACCAAGTCTAGGGACGACGAACACCATATATTTT; CDR3 protein: CASSPSLGTTNTIYF
clone size: NA; J gene: TRBJ1-1; D gene: NA; V gene: TRBV27; CDR3 DNA: TGTGCCAGCAGTCCCGCCGGGGGAGGGTGGGAAGCTTTCTTT; CDR3 protein: CASSPAGGGWEAFF
clone size: NA; J gene: TRBJ2-3; D gene: TRBD2; V gene: TRBV4-2; CDR3 DNA: TGTGCCAGCAGCCAGCTAGCGGGGGGGCCAATTACTACAGATACGCAGTATTTT; CDR3 protein: CASSQLAGGPITTDTQYF
clone size: few; J gene: TRBJ1-2; D gene: NA; V gene: TRBV12-3/TRBV12-4; CDR3 DNA: TGTGCCAGCAGGACCACCAGGGAAACCTACGTCTATGGCTACACCTTC; CDR3 protein: CASRTTRETYVYGYTF
clone size: few; J gene: TRBJ2-1; D gene: TRBD1; V gene: TRBV12-3/TRBV12-4; CDR3 DNA: TGTGCCAGCAGCCTCCGGGACAGGGGGCTGGATGAGCAGTTCTTC; CDR3 protein: CASSLRDRGLDEQFF
clone size: NA; J gene: TRBJ1-4; D gene: TRBD1; V gene: TRBV13; CDR3 DNA: TGTGCCAGCAGCCGACAGGGGGCAAGAGAAAAACTGTTTTTT; CDR3 protein: CASSRQGAREKLFF
clone size: NA; J gene: TRBJ2-3; D gene: NA; V gene: TRBV5-1; CDR3 DNA: TGCGCCAGCAGCTTGACAGGGAAGGTGGCAGATACGCAGTATTTT; CDR3 protein: CASSLTGKVADTQYF
clone size: many; J gene: TRBJ1-5; D gene: NA; V gene: TRBV7-6; CDR3 DNA: TGTGCCAGCAGCTTAGAAAGCGGCGCCAATCAGCCCCAGCATTTT; CDR3 protein: CASSLESGANQPQHF
clone size: many; J gene: TRBJ2-7; D gene: TRBD1; V gene: TRBV27; CDR3 DNA: TGTGCCAGCAGCTTAGGACAGGGGGCCTACGAGCAGTACTTC; CDR3 protein: CASSLGQGAYEQYF
clone size: many; J gene: TRBJ2-5; D gene: NA; V gene: TRBV4-1; CDR3 DNA: TGCGCCAGCAGCCAAGATGAAGAGACCCAGTACTTC; CDR3 protein: CASSQDEETQYF
clone size: few; J gene: TRBJ1-5; D gene: NA; V gene: TRBV7-9; CDR3 DNA: TGTGCCAGCAGCCATAACAGGGATAGCAATCAGCCCCAGCATTTT; CDR3 protein: CASSHNRDSNQPQHF
clone size: NA; J gene: TRBJ2-5; D gene: TRBD1; V gene: TRBV12-5; CDR3 DNA: TGTGCTAGTGGCCCCCCTGACAGGGTCGACCAGTACTTC; CDR3 protein: CASGPPDRVDQYF
clone size: few; J gene: TRBJ2-1; D gene: TRBD1; V gene: TRBV19; CDR3 DNA: TGTGCCAGTAAGAGGGGGCAGTCTTACAATGAGCAGTTCTTC; CDR3 protein: CASKRGQSYNEQFF
clone size: few; J gene: TRBJ2-7; D gene: NA; V gene: TRBV24-1; CDR3 DNA: TGTGCCACCAGTAAGGGACCGGGATACGAGCAGTACTTC; CDR3 protein: CATSKGPGYEQYF
clone size: few; J gene: TRBJ2-1; D gene: TRBD2; V gene: TRBV6-4; CDR3 DNA: TGTGCCAGCAGTGACTCTTTTGCGGGGGACAATGAGCAGTTCTTC; CDR3 protein: CASSDSFAGDNEQFF
clone size: NA; J gene: TRBJ1-5; D gene: NA; V gene: TRBV19; CDR3 DNA: TGTGCCAGTAGTATTAAAGGGGTTCCGAATCAGCCCCAGCATTTT; CDR3 protein: CASSIKGVPNQPQHF
clone size: few; J gene: TRBJ2-1; D gene: NA; V gene: TRBV27; CDR3 DNA: TGTGCCAGCAGTTTATCCGGCCGGGGGCGCGGGTCCTACAATGAGCAGTTCTTC; CDR3 protein: CASSLSGRGRGSYNEQFF
clone size: NA; J gene: TRBJ2-1; D gene: NA; V gene: TRBV6-1; CDR3 DNA: TGTGCCAGCAGTTACGAGGACAGAGCATACAATGAGCAGTTCTTC; CDR3 protein: CASSYEDRAYNEQFF
clone size: few; J gene: TRBJ2-1; D gene: TRBD2; V gene: TRBV27; CDR3 DNA: TGTGCCAGCAGTCCGATAGCGGGGGGGCATGAGCAGTTCTTC; CDR3 protein: CASSPIAGGHEQFF
clone size: NA; J gene: TRBJ2-3; D gene: TRBD2; V gene: TRBV27; CDR3 DNA: TGTGCCAGCAGTCCAATTAGCGGGGGGGCCGACGATACGCAGTATTTT; CDR3 protein: CASSPISGGADDTQYF